This TCR beta chain was identified during a study of T cell repertoires in cytomegalovirus infection (dated by TCRdb to about 2019). Broadly, across the study: Because public TCR beta signatures pointed to carriage of CMV infection together with the matching HLA type, the HLA type of each donor mattered for the analysis.

Reads for this sample came from an Illumina HiSeq 1500. The public sequencing data were trimmed at Q25 with fastp and processed into clonotypes with MiXCR by TCRdb, which kept only in-frame beta chains. Duplicate CDR3 protein sequences are folded into a single record with the most common DNA and genes. The sample table shows about 310,000 distinct CDR3 sequences, and 15% to 20% are seen once. The ten largest make up about 11% of the sample. This clonotype was observed at least ten times. Which antigen it targets is not known. No base-level quality is on record; no much larger clone is a single base apart. The germline ends are 15 bases apart after V is trimmed by 5 bases and J by 7 bases. From a lookup of the germline V gene, CDR1 and CDR2 are MDHEN and SYDVKM. The CDR3 holds 14 amino acids from the cysteine to the phenylalanine. CDR3 DNA is the only sequence kept; it has 42 bases, read in frame from the first base.

Findings and caveats that apply to the study as a whole: The ex vivo response was dominated by HLA-C-restricted CMV-specific TCR beta clonotypes, which also provided the single most frequent clonotype in two of eight donors. Cumulative frequency of public TCR beta family members discriminated carriers of CMV infection plus the relevant HLA type in this cohort and an independent 352-donor cohort.

The chain employs TRBV28 and TRBJ1-5, with the identity of the D gene unclear. Sequencing used PBMCs. This TCR was sampled from a human donor in good health (CMV status not recorded). Some clones in this sample may be carry-over from other donors' samples. CDR3 protein: CASSPLGGSQPQHF. The DNA is as follows: TGTGCCAGCAGTCCCTTAGGAGGCAGCCAGCCCCAGCATTTT.